This T cell receptor (beta chain) emerged from a study of blood T cell repertoires in COVID-19. Study members were between roughly 18 and 89 years old and lived in around 24 US regions. Cohort 3 recovery required two negative PCRs, clearance, or symptom resolution. Study processing details: From reference gene primer amplification, estimates of nucleated cell counts were derived. Only in-frame clones appear in the TCRdb table, and some are missing; sequencing was by immunoSEQ multiplex PCR. V, J and clone size are those of that table, while D and trimming were read from the DNA. The sample lists some 150,000 clones, almost 80% occurring once. The CDR3 covers 15 residues. Trimming removed 5 bases from V and 6 bases from J; junction bases left unmatched: 9. CDR1 is MDHEN, CDR2 SYDVKM, per germline.

V gene TRBV28 combines with J gene TRBJ1-4; 7 bases are a match to TRBD1. Input material: PBMCs or T cells enriched from blood (not recorded which). The sequence derives from a woman aged 45-59 years who had recovered from COVID-19. The CDR3 sequence: CASSPETGLDEKLFF. In DNA, the CDR3 is TGTGCCAGCAGTCCTGAGACAGGGCTTGATGAAAAACTGTTTTTT.